The sequence of this T cell receptor beta chain was determined in a study of cytomegalovirus exposure and HLA in healthy donors. Per the germline V gene, CDR1 is SGHTS and CDR2 is YDEGEE. Trimming removed 0 bases from V and 1 base from J, with 8 bases in between. The CDR3 covers 15 residues. To note about this clone: Other DNA sequences in this specimen translate into the identical CDR3.

PCR primers comprised 60 Vbeta and 13 Jbeta primers. Profiled with immunoSEQ multiplex PCR; TCRdb holds only in-frame clones, not every one. Its table records under 150,000 clones. The TCR originated in a man in his forties in good health and CMV-seronegative. The chain couples TRBV5-8 to TRBJ1-5; D is perhaps TRBD1 (5 bases). Sequenced: PBMCs. The CDR3 reads CASSLEGSSNQPQHF. Written as DNA, the CDR3 is TGTGCCAGCAGCTTGGAGGGGTCGAGCAATCAGCCCCAGCATTTT. Together with reference TRBV5-8 and TRBJ1-5, the CDR3 gives the full variable domain: EAGVTQSPTHLIKTRGQQATLRCSPISGHTSVYWYQQALGLGLQFLLWYDEGEERNRGNFPPRFSGRQFPNYSSELNVNALELEDSALYLCASSLEGSSNQPQHFGDGTRLSIL.